One and the same sample provided the 3 T cell receptor beta chains below, sequenced in a study of Tregs in tolerant kidney transplant recipients (dated by TCRdb to the late 2010s). The sample's time point label, decoded: blood sample drawn before combined kidney and bone marrow transplant. The library came from the immunoSEQ multiplex PCR assay. The table was pulled from immuneACCESS by TCRdb, which kept in-frame rearrangements only. Such tables lose some clones; where checked, under half of the loss comes from unresolved V genes, and the rest has no known cause. This specimen's table enumerates about 52,000 clones. Roughly 0.8% of the sample is held by the ten biggest clonotypes. Sequences were derived from CD4+ T cells from blood, sampled before the transplant. The receptors here all came from a human donor who received a combined kidney and bone marrow transplant.

The DNA read from the CDR3 is TGTGCCAGCAGCCCAACTCCGGGACAGACCTACGAG. Its translation: CASSPTPGQTYE. The whole CDR3 is CASSPTPGQTYEQYF. The gene calls are TRBV6-2 or TRBV6-3 and TRBJ2-7; 7 bases are shared with TRBD1. The sequence runs out 3 residues before the end of the CDR3; the remainder is reconstructed from the germline J gene. The length of the CDR3 is 15 residues. V trimming: 6 bases; J trimming: 2 bases; junction bases outside the gene matches: 10. The germline V gene encodes CDR1 MNHEY and CDR2 SVGEGT.

Partial CDR3 DNA: TGCGCCAGCAGCCCTCGGGTTTACTCCTACAATGAG. Translated: CASSPRVYSYNE. The CDR3 in full is CASSPRVYSYNEQFF. The chain joins TRBV5-1 to TRBJ2-1, with D unresolved. Coverage ceases 3 residues before the CDR3 finishes, and the germline J gene fills in the end. Germline CDR1 reads SGHRS; CDR2 reads YFSETQ. CDR3 length equals 15 residues. Trimming took 4 bases from V and 0 from J, leaving 11 bases between them.

The DNA read from the CDR3 is TGTGCCAGCAGCGCCCGACAGGGAGACTACGAG. It translates to CASSARQGDYE. The whole CDR3 region reads CASSARQGDYEQYF. The rearrangement links TRBV7-9 to TRBJ2-7; 7 bases line up with TRBD1. The read terminates 3 residues ahead of where the CDR3 ends, so the germline J gene completes it. Germline lookup yields CDR1 SEHNR and CDR2 FQNEAQ (reference sequence). Germline trimming cut 5 bases from V and 3 bases from J; bases unmatched to any gene: 7. The CDR3 runs 14 residues.